This T cell receptor (beta chain) was sequenced in a study of blood T cell repertoires in COVID-19. The germline V gene encodes CDR1 LGHDT and CDR2 YNNKEL (reference sequence). CDR3 size: 14 residues. V lost 1 base, J lost 7 bases, and 13 bases lay in between. Data came from immunoSEQ multiplex PCR; TCRdb stores just in-frame clones and leaves some out. Altogether 55,000 to 75,000 clones are present, roughly 82% being singletons, with the ten largest covering approximately 16%. The rearrangement links TRBV3-1 (or the pseudogene TRBV3-2) to TRBJ1-2; a possible D gene is TRBD1 (5 bases). Sequencing was carried out using peripheral blood. The origin of this receptor is a man at least 80 years old with active COVID-19. DNA for the CDR3: TGTGCCAGCAGCCAAGTGAACCAGGGCGGTGGCTACACCTTC. It specifies CASSQVNQGGGYTF.